Sequencing of this T cell receptor beta chain was carried out in a study of monozygotic twins with inflammatory bowel disease (dated by TCRdb to between 2018 and 2021). With regard to the full study: In total, 28 monozygotic twin pairs made up the full study: 19 Danish pairs, all IBD-discordant, plus nine German pairs, of which four were IBD-concordant and five were IBD-discordant. The search for disease-associated traits relied mainly on comparing IBD patients with their genetically identical healthy co-twins within discordant pairs. Each individual had, on average, about 151 000 unique TCRalpha sequences and 181 000 unique TCRbeta sequences available for analysis. Results and caveats for the whole study, not just this receptor: No single strong signal or clonotype linked to IBD turned up in the results, so the idea that one exists was not supported. Compared with healthy twins, IBD patients had fewer clonotypes in common with other individuals, a difference most pronounced in patients showing signs of disease activity. Distinction between different T cell subtypes could not be achieved in the analysis. TCRbeta repertoire diversity, by inverse Simpson index, was decreased in IBD patients compared with their healthy co-twins. No difference in repertoire similarity was observed between concordant and discordant twins, possibly owing to limited statistical power. Background noise and inter-individual variability may have been introduced into the repertoires by the differing immunosuppressive treatments among patients.

Sequences SQVTM (CDR1) and ANQGSEA (CDR2) are obtained from the germline V gene. The CDR3 contains 13 residues, cysteine and phenylalanine counted. No DNA is recorded. The protocol used for the library was 5' RACE. Each TCR library was prepared from about 3,300 ng of total RNA. For each sample, cDNA was synthesized in eight separate reactions using SMARTScribe reverse transcriptase. During cDNA synthesis, template switching was used to introduce unique molecular identifiers that contained a 6-nucleotide sample barcode. TCRalpha and TCRbeta cDNA was amplified by two nested PCRs of roughly 15 and 9 cycles, with bead purification after each PCR. Before amplification, cDNA was treated with uracil DNA-glycosylase and purified using the QIAquick PCR purification kit. The second PCR was the step at which Illumina TruSeq-compatible adapters and sample-specific barcodes were added. TapeStation and Qubit were used to check library quality and concentration, and around 5 ng of each library went into the pool. Sequencing of pooled libraries was carried out on an Illumina HiSeq2500 single-index Rapid Run using 2 x 100 bp reads and custom sequencing primers. As for the authors' bioinformatics: MiGEC version 1.2.6 was used for UMI-based consensus assembly to correct PCR and sequencing errors. MiXCR version 2.1.1 was used for V(D)J alignment, clonotype assembly and CDR3 extraction. Gene usage, clonotype sharing and MAIT/NKT TCR abundance were normalised by analysing the top 1000, 10 000 and 20 000 clonotypes per sample. After downsampling to 27 000 UMIs, diversity was calculated as the inverse Simpson index using the vegan R package. Paired Mann-Whitney U tests were applied to discordant twin pairs, with Benjamini-Hochberg correction for multiple testing. TCRdb reprocessed the reads; each CDR3 protein sequence makes one entry, and DNA is unavailable. Here the V and J calls rest on TCRdb's processing, not on the authors' analysis. The sample's clone listing holds approximately 160,000 distinct CDR3 sequences. The top ten hold less than 8% of the sample.

Note on this clonotype: The antigen this receptor binds is unknown.

From each donor, an approximately 2.5 ml peripheral blood sample was collected into PAXgene tubes and kept at -80 degrees C. Total RNA was isolated from whole blood with the PAXgene blood miRNA kit on an automated QIAcube, without T cell sorting. Deep TCRalpha and TCRbeta repertoire profiling with unique molecular barcoding was performed on peripheral blood of monozygotic twin pairs concordant or discordant for inflammatory bowel disease. Smoking habits were recorded for all twin pairs, with individuals classified as current, former or never smokers. The chain is assembled from TRBV29-1 and TRBJ2-5; the D gene TCRdb calls, TRBD1, cannot be checked with no DNA. The source material was blood. The origin of this receptor is a human donor with ulcerative colitis or Crohn's disease, or a healthy co-twin of an affected twin (not recorded which). For the CDR3, the sequence is CSVRTGVGETQYF.